Shown below are 9 T cell receptor beta chains from a single sample sequenced in a study of blood T cell repertoires in COVID-19. The repertoire was sequenced with immunoSEQ multiplex PCR; TCRdb's copy has only in-frame clones and lacks some. The table lists 250,000 to 300,000 clones, 87% of them singletons. Source material: peripheral blood. The origin of the receptors is a woman between 45 and 60 years old who had recovered from COVID-19.

V gene TRBV6-4 combines with J gene TRBJ2-1; the D gene is possibly TRBD2 (7 bases). This CDR3 has 15 amino acids. Trimming removed 0 bases at V and 10 bases at J, with 16 bases between. Looked up from germline, CDR1 is MRHNA and CDR2 is SNTAGT. CDR3 sequence reads: CASSDSLRGGGEQFF. In DNA, the CDR3 is TGTGCCAGCAGTGACTCACTTCGGGGAGGGGGGGAGCAGTTCTTC.

The chain uses TRBV7-2 and TRBJ1-4; D ambiguous. V was pared by 5 bases and J by 4 bases, with 11 bases between. Germline values: CDR1 SGHTA, CDR2 FQGNSA. The CDR3 spans 14 residues. The CDR3, as DNA: TGTGCCAGCAGCGCGTCGAGGAATAATGAAAAACTGTTTTTT. Its protein product is CASSASRNNEKLFF.

About this clone itself: Within the sample, other DNA sequences also encode this same CDR3. The chain employs TRBV19 and TRBJ1-1; TRBD1 aligns across 8 bases. Per the germline V gene, CDR1 is LNHDA and CDR2 is SQIVND (reference sequence). The CDR3 contains 14 residues. Trimming removed 5 bases from V and 1 base from J; junction bases left unmatched: 3. The CDR3, as DNA: TGTGCCAGTAGTTCAGACAGGGGGAACACTGAAGCTTTCTTT. Translation gives CASSSDRGNTEAFF.

The chain combines TRBV28 with TRBJ1-5; 9 bases agree with TRBD1. CDR3 length equals 15 residues. Germline CDR1 MDHEN, CDR2 SYDVKM. Trimming cost V 6 bases and J 1 base; bases outside gene matches: 4. The CDR3 DNA reads TGTGCCAGCAGCGCGACAGGGGGAAGCAATCAGCCCCAGCATTTT. The encoded protein is CASSATGGSNQPQHF.

The CDR3 nucleotides read TGCAGCGTTTTAGCGGGGGCCGAGCAGTACTTC. Protein sequence: CSVLAGAEQYF. The chain recombines TRBV29-1 with TRBJ2-7; 9 nucleotides align to TRBD2. Germline trimming cut 5 bases from V and 6 bases from J; bases unmatched to any gene: 2. The CDR3 consists of 11 residues. The germline gives CDR1 SQVTM, CDR2 ANQGSEA.

J is TRBJ1-5 and V is TRBV30; no firm D call. V gave up 0 bases and J gave up 6 bases, with 12 bases separating them. The CDR3 has 14 residues. CDR1 is GTSNPN and CDR2 is SVGIG in the germline V gene (reference sequence). DNA for the CDR3: TGTGCCTGGAGTGTAGGAGGTTATGTTCAGCCCCAGCATTTT. Its translation is CAWSVGGYVQPQHF.

The rearrangement joins TRBV14 to TRBJ1-2, with 9 bases fitting TRBD1. Unmatched junction bases numbered 9, after V lost 1 base and J lost 3 bases. Germline values: CDR1 SGHDN, CDR2 FVKESK. The CDR3 spans 17 residues. CDR3: CASSQATGTGPHYGYTF. CDR3 DNA: TGTGCCAGCAGCCAAGCTACCGGGACAGGGCCTCACTATGGCTACACCTTC.

At least ten counts were recorded for this clone. The J gene is TRBJ1-5, the V gene TRBV19, with D maybe TRBD1 (5 bases). There are 14 residues in the CDR3. V dropped 6 bases and J dropped 6 bases, with 15 bases sitting between them. Per germline, CDR1 LNHDA and CDR2 SQIVND (reference sequence). The CDR3: CASRGSGTRQPQHF. CDR3 nucleotides: TGTGCCAGTAGGGGATCCGGGACTCGTCAGCCCCAGCATTTT.

The chain combines TRBV6-5 with TRBJ2-7; D may be TRBD1 (6 bases). The germline gives CDR1 MNHEY, CDR2 SVGAGI. V lost 6 bases to trimming and J lost 3 bases, with 18 bases between them. The CDR3 runs to 15 residues. The CDR3 loop reads CASRHGQKQHYEQYF. The CDR3 DNA follows: TGTGCCAGCAGGCACGGACAGAAACAACACTACGAGCAGTACTTC.